This is a list of T cell receptor beta chains from one sample in a study of PD-L1 blockade in urothelial cancer. TCRdb's table, derived via immunoSEQ multiplex PCR, lists solely in-frame clones and lacks some. The sample gives some 20,000 clones, just over 85% of which show up once; around 3.5% is in the top ten. The sequencing here drew on PBMCs, taken around atezolizumab (anti-PD-L1) treatment. These receptors were taken from a man aged 50-59 years with urothelial cancer. Each CDR3 is given with its conserved first and last residue. Each record gives: J gene, clone size, V gene, D gene, CDR3 protein, CDR3 DNA. The D gene is left open where the match is weak. Rows may omit the clone size; those that give it use once, few, many or a size class.

J gene: TRBJ2-3; clone size: .; V gene: TRBV18; D gene: .; CDR3 protein: CASSRGAGTDTQYF; CDR3 DNA: TGTGCCAGCTCCAGGGGTGCGGGCACAGATACGCAGTATTTT
J gene: TRBJ2-7; clone size: few; V gene: TRBV2; D gene: .; CDR3 protein: CASRIFGHEQYF; CDR3 DNA: TGTGCCAGCAGGATATTTGGCCACGAGCAGTACTTC
J gene: TRBJ1-5; clone size: few; V gene: TRBV19; D gene: TRBD1; CDR3 protein: CATTGDPRQPQHF; CDR3 DNA: TGTGCCACCACAGGGGACCCTCGACAGCCCCAGCATTTT
J gene: TRBJ1-2; clone size: .; V gene: TRBV25-1; D gene: .; CDR3 protein: CASSDPNREIDYTF; CDR3 DNA: TGTGCCAGCAGTGACCCCAACAGGGAAATTGACTACACCTTC
J gene: TRBJ2-3; clone size: .; V gene: TRBV5-1; D gene: .; CDR3 protein: CASSGRQGSTDTQYF; CDR3 DNA: TGCGCCAGCAGCGGGAGGCAGGGTAGCACAGATACGCAGTATTTT
J gene: TRBJ2-2; clone size: .; V gene: TRBV27; D gene: TRBD1; CDR3 protein: CASSGTGRGELFF; CDR3 DNA: TGTGCCAGCAGCGGGACAGGCCGCGGGGAGCTGTTTTTT
J gene: TRBJ2-7; clone size: few; V gene: TRBV29-1; D gene: .; CDR3 protein: CSVGQSYEQYF; CDR3 DNA: TGCAGCGTTGGACAGTCCTACGAGCAGTACTTC
J gene: TRBJ1-5; clone size: once; V gene: TRBV2; D gene: .; CDR3 protein: CASSDRGLGNQPQHF; CDR3 DNA: TGTGCCAGCAGTGATCGAGGGCTTGGGAATCAGCCCCAGCATTTT
J gene: TRBJ1-4; clone size: .; V gene: TRBV11-2; D gene: .; CDR3 protein: CASSWPTGTNEKLFF; CDR3 DNA: TGTGCCAGCAGCTGGCCGACAGGAACTAATGAAAAACTGTTTTTT
J gene: TRBJ2-1; clone size: .; V gene: TRBV19; D gene: .; CDR3 protein: CASSIGDTFNEQFF; CDR3 DNA: TGTGCCAGTAGTATAGGGGACACATTCAATGAGCAGTTCTTC
J gene: TRBJ2-4; clone size: .; V gene: TRBV19; D gene: TRBD2; CDR3 protein: CASSIGEGWANIQYF; CDR3 DNA: TGTGCCAGTAGTATAGGGGAGGGGTGGGCGAACATTCAGTACTTC
J gene: TRBJ2-7; clone size: .; V gene: TRBV13; D gene: TRBD2; CDR3 protein: CASSLAQRENEQYF; CDR3 DNA: TGTGCCAGCAGCTTAGCCCAGCGGGAAAACGAGCAGTACTTC
J gene: TRBJ2-7; clone size: .; V gene: TRBV5-6; D gene: TRBD1; CDR3 protein: CASSSAFRDSRDEQYF; CDR3 DNA: TGTGCCAGCAGCTCAGCCTTCCGGGACAGTCGAGACGAGCAGTACTTC
J gene: TRBJ1-2; clone size: .; V gene: TRBV19; D gene: .; CDR3 protein: CASSPRGAGYTF; CDR3 DNA: TGTGCCAGTAGCCCCCGGGGAGCGGGCTACACCTTC
J gene: TRBJ2-1; clone size: .; V gene: TRBV6-5; D gene: TRBD2; CDR3 protein: CASSSPSGGAVNEQFF; CDR3 DNA: TGTGCCAGCAGTTCTCCTAGCGGGGGGGCTGTCAATGAGCAGTTCTTC
J gene: TRBJ2-7; clone size: once; V gene: TRBV7-9; D gene: TRBD1; CDR3 protein: CASRYRGSLDEQYF; CDR3 DNA: TGTGCCAGCAGATACAGGGGTTCGCTGGACGAGCAGTACTTC
J gene: TRBJ2-3; clone size: .; V gene: TRBV27; D gene: .; CDR3 protein: CASIHTDTQYF; CDR3 DNA: TGTGCCAGCATCCACACAGATACGCAGTATTTT
J gene: TRBJ1-5; clone size: few; V gene: TRBV18; D gene: .; CDR3 protein: CASSNDRGNQPQHF; CDR3 DNA: TGTGCCAGCTCCAACGACAGAGGCAATCAGCCCCAGCATTTT
J gene: TRBJ2-1; clone size: .; V gene: TRBV30; D gene: .; CDR3 protein: CAWSVWGPTNEQFF; CDR3 DNA: TGTGCCTGGAGTGTTTGGGGCCCCACGAATGAGCAGTTCTTC
J gene: TRBJ1-5; clone size: few; V gene: TRBV7-9; D gene: .; CDR3 protein: CASSLDSGGNQPQHF; CDR3 DNA: TGTGCCAGCAGCTTAGATTCGGGGGGCAATCAGCCCCAGCATTTT
J gene: TRBJ1-1; clone size: .; V gene: TRBV4-2; D gene: .; CDR3 protein: CASSQEWGVRAAAFF; CDR3 DNA: TGTGCCAGCAGCCAAGAATGGGGAGTTCGAGCGGCAGCTTTCTTT
J gene: TRBJ2-7; clone size: once; V gene: TRBV7-9; D gene: TRBD1; CDR3 protein: CASSPRQGPYEQYF; CDR3 DNA: TGTGCCAGCAGTCCACGACAGGGGCCCTACGAGCAGTACTTC
J gene: TRBJ1-2; clone size: once; V gene: TRBV5-1; D gene: TRBD1; CDR3 protein: CASRTGVLTSYGYTF; CDR3 DNA: TGCGCCAGCAGGACAGGGGTATTAACAAGCTATGGCTACACCTTC
J gene: TRBJ2-5; clone size: .; V gene: TRBV7-7; D gene: TRBD1; CDR3 protein: CASSLMTGGQETQYF; CDR3 DNA: TGTGCTAGCAGCTTAATGACAGGGGGCCAAGAGACCCAGTACTTC
J gene: TRBJ1-1; clone size: few; V gene: TRBV7-9; D gene: .; CDR3 protein: CASRSLISAGGSTEAFF; CDR3 DNA: TGTGCCAGCAGATCATTAATTTCCGCCGGGGGAAGCACTGAAGCTTTCTTT
J gene: TRBJ1-2; clone size: .; V gene: TRBV21-1; D gene: .; CDR3 protein: CASSKGEQGYYGYTF; CDR3 DNA: TGTGCCAGCAGCAAAGGGGAACAGGGGTACTATGGCTACACCTTC
J gene: TRBJ2-5; clone size: .; V gene: TRBV18; D gene: .; CDR3 protein: CASSPKTGETQYF; CDR3 DNA: TGTGCCAGCTCACCAAAAACAGGAGAGACCCAGTACTTC
J gene: TRBJ2-7; clone size: .; V gene: TRBV28; D gene: TRBD2; CDR3 protein: CASRKRTSGRESYEQYF; CDR3 DNA: TGTGCCAGCAGAAAAAGGACTAGCGGGAGAGAATCCTACGAGCAGTACTTC
J gene: TRBJ2-2; clone size: .; V gene: TRBV7-9; D gene: .; CDR3 protein: CASSSKTSTVRELFF; CDR3 DNA: TGTGCCAGCAGCTCCAAAACTAGCACAGTCAGGGAGCTGTTTTTT
J gene: TRBJ2-7; clone size: few; V gene: TRBV27; D gene: .; CDR3 protein: CASRQGYEQYF; CDR3 DNA: TGTGCCAGCAGACAGGGTTACGAGCAGTACTTC
J gene: TRBJ2-7; clone size: .; V gene: TRBV19; D gene: .; CDR3 protein: CASSQAIDPFEQYF; CDR3 DNA: TGTGCCAGTTCTCAGGCTATTGACCCGTTCGAGCAGTACTTC
J gene: TRBJ1-1; clone size: once; V gene: TRBV11-2; D gene: .; CDR3 protein: CASSPLDLVQRGNTEAFF; CDR3 DNA: TGTGCCAGCAGCCCCTTAGACCTCGTCCAAAGAGGGAACACTGAAGCTTTCTTT
J gene: TRBJ1-2; clone size: .; V gene: TRBV19; D gene: .; CDR3 protein: CASNRGGDYGYTF; CDR3 DNA: TGTGCCAGCAATAGGGGGGGAGACTATGGCTACACCTTC